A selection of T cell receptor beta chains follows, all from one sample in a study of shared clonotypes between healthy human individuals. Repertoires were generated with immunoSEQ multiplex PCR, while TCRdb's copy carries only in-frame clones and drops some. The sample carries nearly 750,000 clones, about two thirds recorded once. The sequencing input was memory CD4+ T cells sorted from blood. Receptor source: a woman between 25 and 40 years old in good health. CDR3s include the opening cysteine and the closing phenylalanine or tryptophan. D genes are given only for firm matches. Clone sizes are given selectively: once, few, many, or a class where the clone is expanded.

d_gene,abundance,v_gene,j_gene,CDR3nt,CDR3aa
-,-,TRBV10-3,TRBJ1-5,TGTGCCATCAGAGACGGGATTAGCAATCAGCCCCAGCATTTT,CAIRDGISNQPQHF
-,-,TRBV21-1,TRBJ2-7,TGTGCCAGCAGCAAAAGGTCTCGAGCGGGAGCATTAGAGCAGTACTTC,CASSKRSRAGALEQYF
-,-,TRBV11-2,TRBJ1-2,TGTGCCAGCAGCTCATCGGTTAACTATGGCTACACCTTC,CASSSSVNYGYTF
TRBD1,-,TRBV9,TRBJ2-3,TGTGCCAGCAGCCCGATACCGGGACAGGGGAAATTACATACGCAGTATTTT,CASSPIPGQGKLHTQYF
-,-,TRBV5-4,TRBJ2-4,TGTGCCAGCAGCTTGGACCTTTGGGAAGCCAAAAACATTCAGTACTTC,CASSLDLWEAKNIQYF
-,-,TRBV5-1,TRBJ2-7,TGCGCCAGCAGCTTGGATCCGGGAACCCCCTACGAGCAGTACTTC,CASSLDPGTPYEQYF
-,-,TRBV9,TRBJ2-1,TGTGCCAGCAGCCCGGCTTTCGGGGGCCTTAATGAGCAGTTCTTC,CASSPAFGGLNEQFF
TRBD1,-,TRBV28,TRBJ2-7,TGTGCCAGCAGTGCCGGCTCCGACAGGGGGAGGGTGTACTTC,CASSAGSDRGRVYF
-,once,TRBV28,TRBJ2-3,TGTGCCAGCATGGGGCCGCGGGCGCCGGGCGCAGATACGCAGTATTTT,CASMGPRAPGADTQYF
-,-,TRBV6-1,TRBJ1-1,TGTGCCAGCAGTGAAGCGTTGAGGGGAACTGAAGCTTTCTTT,CASSEALRGTEAFF
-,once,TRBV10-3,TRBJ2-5,TGTGCCATCAAAGGAGGGGGAGAGACCCAGTACTTC,CAIKGGGETQYF
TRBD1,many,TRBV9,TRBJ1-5,TGTGCCAGCCGACCCCCGGACAGGTTGAATCAACAGCCCCAGCATTTT,CASRPPDRLNQQPQHF
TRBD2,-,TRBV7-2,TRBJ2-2,TGTGCCAGCAGCTTAGGGACTAGCGAGGCCGGGGAGCTGTTTTTT,CASSLGTSEAGELFF
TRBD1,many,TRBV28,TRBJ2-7,TGTGCCAGCAGTCTTCATCCAGGGGGCTCTTTCGAGCAGTACTTC,CASSLHPGGSFEQYF
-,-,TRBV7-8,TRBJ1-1,TGTGCCAGCAGCTTAGCGTTATCTGAAGCTTTCTTT,CASSLALSEAFF
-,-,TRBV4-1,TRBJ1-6,TGCGCCAGCACCCGGGACTCCGGAGGAGATTCACCCCTCCACTTT,CASTRDSGGDSPLHF
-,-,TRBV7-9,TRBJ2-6,TGTGCCAGCAGCTCAGACGGCTCTGGGGCCAACGTCCTGACTTTC,CASSSDGSGANVLTF
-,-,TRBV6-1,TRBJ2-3,TGTGCCAGCAGTGTATCGATTTCCGCGGCAGATACGCAGTATTTT,CASSVSISAADTQYF